This TCR beta chain was recovered during a study of control samples from healthy donors and cancer patients. Sequencing used immunoSEQ multiplex PCR; TCRdb keeps in-frame clones, though not all of them. This sample has about 170,000 clones, with 85% to 95% found just once. Per germline, CDR1 SGDLS and CDR2 YYNGEE. This CDR3 comprises 14 residues. The V end lost 4 bases, the J end lost 6 bases, and 11 bases lay between the germline ends. Sequencing was carried out using blood. V is TRBV9 and J is TRBJ1-6; D uncertain. The receptor's source is a woman aged 60-70 years in good health. Here the CDR3 DNA reads TGTGCCAGCAGCATACGGGATACTAATTCACCCCTCCACTTT. This codes for CASSIRDTNSPLHF.